This T cell receptor beta chain is from a study of T-cell memory formation after mild COVID-19 (dated by TCRdb to about 2021). Study-level background: TCR sequence clusters from the two donors were found to be largely donor specific. Longitudinal TCRalpha and TCRbeta repertoire sequencing tracked T-cell clones expanding and contracting after mild COVID-19 in a couple of donors. Two young, previously healthy adult volunteers, one female and one male, were included in the cohort.

V is trimmed back by 3 bases and J by 5 bases, and the junction contains 9 bases that no gene match accounts for. CDR1 and CDR2, looked up from the germline V gene (reference sequence), are DFQATT and SNEGSKA. The CDR3 has 14 amino acids, counting the end cysteine and phenylalanine. Of the read, only the CDR3 DNA is kept; its 42 bases are in frame from base 1. Ficoll-Paque density gradient centrifugation was the method used to isolate PBMCs. The investigation overall reported the following: Only two mild cases were covered in the study, and larger cohorts including severe cases with pre-infection samples were considered necessary. Balanced CD4/CD8 phenotypes were observed for clones contracting from day 15 to 85, whereas a bias towards CD4+ was observed for a second wave of clones expanding from day 15 to 37. The second-wave clones that peaked on day 37 were not confirmed to be SARS-CoV-2 specific. The detection of some responding clones in pre-infection memory suggests that pre-existing cross-reactive memory T cells joined the SARS-CoV-2 response. Contracting CD4+ clones turned up mainly in the CM and EM memory subsets, whereas EMRA was where CD8+ clones were enriched.

The sequencer was an Illumina NovaSeq 6000. cDNA libraries for TCRalpha and TCRbeta were prepared by 5'RACE using constant-segment primers, with sample barcodes and unique molecular identifiers added. Trizol reagent was used to extract RNA from every sample. Library amplification was performed in two PCR steps, and a second sample barcode and Illumina TruSeq adapters were introduced in the second step. Libraries were sequenced on an Illumina NovaSeq with 2 x 150 bp paired-end reads. Per the original workflow: With migec v1.2.7, reads were demultiplexed and then collapsed into UMI-guided consensus sequences. Using mixcr v2.1.11, UMI consensuses were aligned to TRA and TRB V and J templates and then assembled into clonotypes. Expanded or contracted clonotypes were those called significant by both edgeR and NoisET, with noise models trained on biological replicates. edgeR calls used a false discovery rate-adjusted p below 0.01 and a log2 fold-change threshold of 1. As an exploratory analysis of dynamics, max-normalized trajectories of the 1000 most abundant clonotypes were examined with PCA combined with hierarchical clustering. The CD4 or CD8 phenotype of responding clones was assigned using the separately sequenced CD4+ and CD8+ repertoires. In-frame beta chains were kept once TCRdb had trimmed the public reads at Q25 with fastp and called clones with MiXCR. Each CDR3 protein appears once, grouped with its most common genes and DNA. The V and J calls here are based on TCRdb, not the publication. The sample table holds under 300,000 distinct CDR3 sequences, of which 7.5% to 10% were seen once. Of the sample, around a fifth is held by the ten largest clones.

Comments on this clonotype: Its antigen is currently not known. Base-call qualities are not available, and no considerably larger clone is one nucleotide away.

This TCR was sampled from a man younger than 35 who had mild COVID-19 (a few samples of this study predate the infection). The sample titles of this study are shuffled in the database, so cell type and time point are left out; the donor was told from shared clones. Sequences were obtained from PBMCs or a T cell subset sorted from them (not recorded which). Recombination linked TRBV20-1 to TRBJ1-1, and 7 junctional nucleotides match TRBD1. The bases are TGCAGTGCTAGGGACCCGAGGGGGCAGACTGAAGCTTTCTTT. It specifies CSARDPRGQTEAFF.